This T cell receptor (beta chain) was captured in a study of control samples from healthy donors and cancer patients. Repertoires were generated with immunoSEQ multiplex PCR, while TCRdb's copy carries only in-frame clones and drops some. The table records 110,000 or so clones, 82% of them present only once. Germline values: CDR1 GTSNPN, CDR2 SVGIG (reference sequence). This CDR3 spans 14 amino acids. V gave up 0 bases and J gave up 8 bases, with 11 bases separating them. V is TRBV30 and J is TRBJ1-6; D not resolved. This receptor was taken from a man aged 18 to 30 in good health. The sequencing input was blood. CDR3 protein: CAWSVQMGDSPLHF. DNA of the CDR3: TGTGCCTGGAGTGTTCAGATGGGTGATTCACCCCTCCACTTT. The complete variable domain, with remaining parts taken from reference TRBV30 and TRBJ1-6, reads SQTIHQWPATLVQPVGSPLSLECTVEGTSNPNLYWYRQAAGRGLQLLFYSVGIGQISSEVPQNLSASRPQDRQFILSSKKLLLSDSGFYLCAWSVQMGDSPLHFGNGTRLTVT.